This TCR beta chain was recovered during a study of T cell repertoires in cytomegalovirus infection. Across the whole study: From public TCR beta signatures came an indication of both CMV infection and matching HLA type.

MiXCR, applied by TCRdb to the reads, yields one record per CDR3 protein. The table has about 230,000 distinct CDR3 sequences, 6% to 8% seen once; the top ten hold 5.5% to 8%. The study, taken as a whole, reports: Cumulative public TCR beta family frequency identified carriers of CMV plus the relevant HLA. The study found HLA-C-restricted CMV-specific TCR beta clonotypes dominating the ex vivo response.

Per the germline V gene, CDR1 is SEHNR and CDR2 is FQNEAQ (reference sequence). The CDR3 has 15 amino acids. Trimming stripped 4 bases from V and 3 bases from J, with 15 bases between. This clonotype was detected many times. Its antigen is unidentified. The receptor was isolated from a human donor in good health (CMV status not recorded). Some clones in this sample may be carry-over from other donors' samples. The sequencing input was PBMCs. The V and J genes are TRBV7-9 and TRBJ2-5; D perhaps matches TRBD1 (5 bases). CDR3 DNA sequence: TGTGCCAGCAGCTGGGGCGGTCGGGTGGAAGAGACCCAGTACTTC. Protein product: CASSWGGRVEETQYF.